Each of the 9 T cell receptor beta chains below was sequenced from the same sample in a study of T cell responses to AZD1222 COVID-19 vaccine. Clones were read by immunoSEQ multiplex PCR, and TCRdb kept only the in-frame ones, dropping some. The sample has some 130,000 clones, approximately 92% seen once. Sequences were derived from peripheral blood, sampled 28 days after the second AZD1222 dose. Receptors originate from an adult who received the AZD1222 COVID-19 vaccine.

The chain joins TRBV30 to TRBJ1-1; no definite D call. V gave up 0 bases and J gave up 2 bases, with 7 bases separating them. CDR3 length: 13 amino acids. Germline V gene lookup returns CDR1 GTSNPN and CDR2 SVGIG (reference sequence). The CDR3 loop is CAWSVRGNTEAFF. CDR3 DNA: TGTGCCTGGAGTGTCCGGGGAAACACTGAAGCTTTCTTT.

The V and J genes are TRBV24-1 and TRBJ1-2, with TRBD1 as a possible D gene (5 bases). V was cut by 2 bases and J by 4 bases, with 16 bases left in between. CDR1 is KGHDR and CDR2 is SFDVKD in the germline V gene. The CDR3 is 16 residues long. The CDR3 nucleotides read TGTGCCACCAGTGATTACCGCAGGGAAGGCGGCTATGGCTACACCTTC. This encodes CATSDYRREGGYGYTF.

J is TRBJ1-2 and V is TRBV4-3; 11 positions match TRBD1. CDR1 and CDR2 (germline): LGHNA, YSLEER. This CDR3 has 16 amino acids. The V gene end was trimmed by 0 bases and the J gene end by 7 bases; junction bases not matched to a gene: 7. The CDR3: CASSQDPWTGGIGYTF. In nucleotides, the CDR3 is TGCGCCAGCAGCCAAGATCCTTGGACAGGGGGCATTGGCTACACCTTC.

This chain joins TRBV5-1 and TRBJ1-5; D gene unclear. Germline V gives CDR1 SGHRS, CDR2 YFSETQ. V shed 0 bases and J shed 1 base, with 8 bases lying between them. The CDR3 runs 15 residues. This CDR3 is CASSLDGGSNQPQHF. The CDR3 DNA reads as TGCGCCAGCAGCTTGGATGGTGGAAGCAATCAGCCCCAGCATTTT.

The chain couples TRBV7-9 to TRBJ1-2, with D possibly TRBD1 on 6 matching bases. The CDR3 runs to 14 residues. The germline CDR1 and CDR2 sequences are SEHNR and FQNEAQ (reference sequence). V was cut by 7 bases and J by 4 bases, with 16 bases left in between. The CDR3 region is CASTYTGSAYGYTF. The CDR3, as DNA: TGTGCCAGCACGTACACAGGGAGCGCCTATGGCTACACCTTC.

The rearrangement joins TRBV18 to TRBJ1-1; D is perhaps TRBD1 (6 bases). The CDR3 is 14 residues long. Trimming stripped 5 bases from V and 0 bases from J, with 10 bases between. CDR1 and CDR2 (germline): KGHSH, LQKENI. CDR3 DNA: TGTGCCAGCTCATCACAGGGATTGAACACTGAAGCTTTCTTT. It encodes CASSSQGLNTEAFF.

The chain couples TRBV19 to TRBJ1-5; D unclear. The CDR3 is 12 residues long. Trimming removed 5 bases at V and 3 bases at J, with 5 bases between. Per germline, CDR1 LNHDA and CDR2 SQIVND (reference sequence). CDR3 sequence (DNA): TGTGCCAGTAGTGCGTACAATCAGCCCCAGCATTTT. It specifies CASSAYNQPQHF.

This chain links TRBV9 with TRBJ2-1, with 9 bases identical to TRBD2. Germline V CDR1 and CDR2: SGDLS, YYNGEE. Trimming cost V 4 bases and J 1 base; bases outside gene matches: 6. The CDR3 length is 16 residues. The CDR3 here is CASSPASGASYNEQFF. The CDR3 DNA is TGTGCCAGCAGCCCCGCTAGCGGGGCGTCCTACAATGAGCAGTTCTTC.

The chain has TRBV7-9 and TRBJ1-5; 9 nucleotides align to TRBD1. Germline values: CDR1 SEHNR, CDR2 FQNEAQ (reference sequence). This CDR3 is built from 16 residues. After removal of 5 bases from V and 7 bases from J, the junction contained 12 bases not matched to a gene. The CDR3 DNA reads as TGTGCCAGCAGCGGGGGCACAGGGGGCTTTGGGCAGCCCCAGCATTTT. Its protein is CASSGGTGGFGQPQHF.